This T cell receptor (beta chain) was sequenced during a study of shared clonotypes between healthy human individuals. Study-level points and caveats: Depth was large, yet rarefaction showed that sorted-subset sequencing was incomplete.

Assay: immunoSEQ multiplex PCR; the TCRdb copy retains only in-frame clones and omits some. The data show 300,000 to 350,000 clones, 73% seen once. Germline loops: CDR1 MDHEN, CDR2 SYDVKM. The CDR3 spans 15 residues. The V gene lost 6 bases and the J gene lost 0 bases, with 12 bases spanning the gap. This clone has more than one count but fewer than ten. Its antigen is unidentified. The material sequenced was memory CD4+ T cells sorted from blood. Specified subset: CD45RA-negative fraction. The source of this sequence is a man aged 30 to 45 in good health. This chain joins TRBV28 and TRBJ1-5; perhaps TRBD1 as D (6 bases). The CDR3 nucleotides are TGTGCCAGCAGCCCAACAGGGCCTAGCAATCAGCCCCAGCATTTT. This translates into CASSPTGPSNQPQHF.